This TCR beta chain was captured in a study of CD8 T cells in ankylosing spondylitis. Study results and limitations: What appeared characteristic of ankylosing spondylitis blood was a TCR beta motif of eight highly homologous variants. Disease-linked clones displayed a CD8+ phenotype and appeared relatively rarely in peripheral blood.

TCRdb processed the 5' RACE reads anew with MiXCR; each CDR3 protein has one entry. The data contain 400,000 or so distinct CDR3 sequences, about 24% of them singletons. Trimming left V 1 base short and J 8 bases short, with 11 bases between. Germline CDR1 is SGHDN and CDR2 is FVKESK. The CDR3 spans 13 residues. Points on this clonotype: The antigen remains unidentified.

The chain recombines TRBV14 with TRBJ1-2; D is unresolved. The receptor comes from a male donor with ankylosing spondylitis. The sequenced material came from blood, either unsorted or a sorted T cell fraction (not recorded which). The chain's CDR3 is CASSQVGSGGYTF. The CDR3 DNA reads as TGTGCCAGCAGCCAAGTTGGTTCGGGGGGCTACACCTTC.